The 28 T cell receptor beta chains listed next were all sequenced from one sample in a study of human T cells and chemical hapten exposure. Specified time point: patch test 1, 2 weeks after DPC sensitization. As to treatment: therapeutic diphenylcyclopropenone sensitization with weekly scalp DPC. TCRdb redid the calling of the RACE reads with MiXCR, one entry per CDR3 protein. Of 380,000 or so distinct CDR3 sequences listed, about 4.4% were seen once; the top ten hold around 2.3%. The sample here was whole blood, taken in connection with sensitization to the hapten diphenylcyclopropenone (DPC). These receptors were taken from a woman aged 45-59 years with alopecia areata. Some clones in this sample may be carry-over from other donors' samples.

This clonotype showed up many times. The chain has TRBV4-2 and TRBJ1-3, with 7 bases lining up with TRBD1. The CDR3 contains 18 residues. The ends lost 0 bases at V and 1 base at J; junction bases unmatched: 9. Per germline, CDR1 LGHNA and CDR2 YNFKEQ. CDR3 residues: CASSQDSGDSYSGNTIYF. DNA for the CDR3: TGTGCCAGCAGCCAAGATTCAGGGGACAGCTATTCTGGAAACACCATATATTTT.

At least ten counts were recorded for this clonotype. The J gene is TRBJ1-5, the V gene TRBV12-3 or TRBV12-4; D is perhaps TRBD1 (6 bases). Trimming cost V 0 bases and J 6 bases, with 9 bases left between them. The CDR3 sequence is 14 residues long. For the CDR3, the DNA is TGTGCCAGCAGTTTAGCGCTAGGGGGTCAGCCCCAGCATTTT. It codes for CASSLALGGQPQHF.

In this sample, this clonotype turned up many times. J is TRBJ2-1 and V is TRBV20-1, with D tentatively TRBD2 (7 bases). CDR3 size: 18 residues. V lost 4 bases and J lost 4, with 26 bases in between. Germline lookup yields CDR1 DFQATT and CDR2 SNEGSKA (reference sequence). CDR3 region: CSAKVFRLRGGFYNEQFF. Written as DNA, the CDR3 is TGCAGTGCTAAAGTCTTCCGTTTGAGGGGGGGGTTTTACAATGAGCAGTTCTTC.

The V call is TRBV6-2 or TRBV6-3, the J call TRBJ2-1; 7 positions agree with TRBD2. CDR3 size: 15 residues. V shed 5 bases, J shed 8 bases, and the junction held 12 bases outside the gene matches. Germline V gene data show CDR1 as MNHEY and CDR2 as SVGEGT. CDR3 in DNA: TGTGCCAGCAGTCCCATCGGGGGAGGGCAGGATGAGCAGTTCTTC. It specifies CASSPIGGGQDEQFF.

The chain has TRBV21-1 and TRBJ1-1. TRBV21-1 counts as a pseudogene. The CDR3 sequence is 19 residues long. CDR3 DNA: TGTGCCAGCAGCAAAGAGGGCAGGACGCGACTTCCGATGAACACTGAAGCTTTCTTT. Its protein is CASSKEGRTRLPMNTEAFF.

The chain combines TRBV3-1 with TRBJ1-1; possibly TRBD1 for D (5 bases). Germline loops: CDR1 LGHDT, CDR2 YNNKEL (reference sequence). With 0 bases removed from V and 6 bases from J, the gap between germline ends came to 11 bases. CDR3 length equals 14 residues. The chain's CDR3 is CASSQDPRGAEAFF. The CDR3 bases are TGTGCCAGCAGCCAAGATCCAAGAGGGGCTGAAGCTTTCTTT.

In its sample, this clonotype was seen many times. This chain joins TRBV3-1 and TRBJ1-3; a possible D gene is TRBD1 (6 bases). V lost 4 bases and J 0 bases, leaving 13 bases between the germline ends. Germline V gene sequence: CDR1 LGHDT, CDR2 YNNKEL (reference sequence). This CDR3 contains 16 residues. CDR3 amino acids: CASSRWTASSGNTIYF. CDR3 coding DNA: TGTGCCAGCAGCCGTTGGACAGCGAGCTCTGGAAACACCATATATTTT. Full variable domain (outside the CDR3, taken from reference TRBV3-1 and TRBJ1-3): DTAVSQTPKYLVTQMGNDKSIKCEQNLGHDTMYWYKQDSKKFLKIMFSYNNKELIINETVPNRFSPKSPDKAHLNLHINSLELGDSAVYFCASSRWTASSGNTIYFGEGSWLTVV.

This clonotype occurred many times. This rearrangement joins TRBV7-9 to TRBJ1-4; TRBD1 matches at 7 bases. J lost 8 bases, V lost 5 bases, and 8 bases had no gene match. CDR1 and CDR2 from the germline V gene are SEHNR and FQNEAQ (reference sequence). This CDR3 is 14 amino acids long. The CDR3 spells CASSPGTEPEKLFF. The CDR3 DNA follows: TGTGCCAGCAGCCCAGGGACAGAGCCAGAAAAACTGTTTTTT.

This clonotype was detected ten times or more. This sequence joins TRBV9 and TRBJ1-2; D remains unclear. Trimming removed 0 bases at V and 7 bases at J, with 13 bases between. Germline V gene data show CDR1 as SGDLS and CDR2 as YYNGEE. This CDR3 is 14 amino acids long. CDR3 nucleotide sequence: TGTGCCAGCAGCGTAGATGGGCAGTTTGGTGGCTACACCTTC. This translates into CASSVDGQFGGYTF.

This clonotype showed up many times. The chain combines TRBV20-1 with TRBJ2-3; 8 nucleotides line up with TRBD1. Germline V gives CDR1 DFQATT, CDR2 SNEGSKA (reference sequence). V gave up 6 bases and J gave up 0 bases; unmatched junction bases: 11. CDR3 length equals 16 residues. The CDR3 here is CSARDRISGSTDTQYF. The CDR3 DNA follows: TGCAGTGCCAGGGACAGGATAAGCGGTAGCACAGATACGCAGTATTTT.

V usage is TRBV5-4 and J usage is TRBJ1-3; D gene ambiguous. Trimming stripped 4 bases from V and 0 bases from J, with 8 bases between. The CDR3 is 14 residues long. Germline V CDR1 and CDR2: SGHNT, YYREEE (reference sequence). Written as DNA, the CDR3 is TGTGCCAGCAGCCCGTCTTTCTCTGGAAACACCATATATTTT. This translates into CASSPSFSGNTIYF.

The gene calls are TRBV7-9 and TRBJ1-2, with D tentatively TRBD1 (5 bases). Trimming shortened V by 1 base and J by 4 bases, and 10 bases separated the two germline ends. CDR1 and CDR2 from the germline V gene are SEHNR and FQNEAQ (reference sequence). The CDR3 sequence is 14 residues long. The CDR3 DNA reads TGTGCCAGCAGCTTAGAGGGGTCAGGCTATGGCTACACCTTC. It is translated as CASSLEGSGYGYTF.

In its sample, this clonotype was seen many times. The CDR3 DNA reads TGCGCCAGCACCCCGATGGGGGCTAGTTACTATGGCTACACCTTC. It yields the protein CASTPMGASYYGYTF. The genes are TRBV5-1 and TRBJ1-2; D is possibly TRBD1 (6 bases). The CDR3 spans 15 residues. Trimming cost V 6 bases and J 3 bases, with 18 bases left between them. The germline V gene has CDR1 SGHRS and CDR2 YFSETQ.

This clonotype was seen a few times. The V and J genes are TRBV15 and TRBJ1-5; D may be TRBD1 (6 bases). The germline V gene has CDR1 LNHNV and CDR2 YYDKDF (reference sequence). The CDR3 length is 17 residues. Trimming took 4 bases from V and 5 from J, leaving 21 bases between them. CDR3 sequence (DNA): TGTGCCACCAGCAAAGGGGCAGGGGAGATGCTGGATCAGCCCCAGCATTTT. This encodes CATSKGAGEMLDQPQHF.

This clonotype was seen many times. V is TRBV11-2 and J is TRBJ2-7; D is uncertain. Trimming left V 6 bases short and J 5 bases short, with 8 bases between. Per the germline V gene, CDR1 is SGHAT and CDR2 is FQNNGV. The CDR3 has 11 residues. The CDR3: CASSSVDEQYF. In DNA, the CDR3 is TGTGCCAGCAGTTCCGTAGACGAGCAGTACTTC.

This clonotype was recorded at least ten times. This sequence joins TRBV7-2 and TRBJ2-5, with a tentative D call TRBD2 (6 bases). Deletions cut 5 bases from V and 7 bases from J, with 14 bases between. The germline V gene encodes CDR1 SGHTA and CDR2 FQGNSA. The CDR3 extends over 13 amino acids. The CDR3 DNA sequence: TGTGCCAGCAGCCGGGACTCGCCCGGGACCCAGTACTTC. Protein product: CASSRDSPGTQYF.

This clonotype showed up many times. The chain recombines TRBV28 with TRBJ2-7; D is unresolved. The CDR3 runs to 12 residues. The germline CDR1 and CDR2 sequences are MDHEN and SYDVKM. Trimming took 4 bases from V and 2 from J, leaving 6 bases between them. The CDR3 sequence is CASSSIPYEQYF. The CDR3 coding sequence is TGTGCCAGCAGTTCTATTCCCTACGAGCAGTACTTC. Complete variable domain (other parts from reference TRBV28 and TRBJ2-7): DVKVTQSSRYLVKRTGEKVFLECVQDMDHENMFWYRQDPGLGLRLIYFSYDVKMKEKGDIPEGYSVSREKKERFSLILESASTNQTSMYLCASSSIPYEQYFGPGTRLTVT.

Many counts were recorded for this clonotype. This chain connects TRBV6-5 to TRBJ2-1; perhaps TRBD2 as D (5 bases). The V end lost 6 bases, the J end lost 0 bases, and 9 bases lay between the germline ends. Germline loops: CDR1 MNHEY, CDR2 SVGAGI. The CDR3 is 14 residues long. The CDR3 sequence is CASSRTGSYNEQFF. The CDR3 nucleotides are TGTGCCAGCAGCAGGACTGGCTCCTACAATGAGCAGTTCTTC.

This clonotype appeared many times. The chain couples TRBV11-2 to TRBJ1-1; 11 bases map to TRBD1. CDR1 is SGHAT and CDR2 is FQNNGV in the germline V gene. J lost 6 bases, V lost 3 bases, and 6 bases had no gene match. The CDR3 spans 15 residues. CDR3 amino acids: CASSFGTGGYAEAFF. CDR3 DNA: TGTGCCAGCAGCTTTGGGACAGGGGGTTACGCTGAAGCTTTCTTT.

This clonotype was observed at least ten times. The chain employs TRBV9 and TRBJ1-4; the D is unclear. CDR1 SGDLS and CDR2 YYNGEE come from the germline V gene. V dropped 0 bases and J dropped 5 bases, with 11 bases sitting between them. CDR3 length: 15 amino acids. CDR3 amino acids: CASSVATSVNEKLFF. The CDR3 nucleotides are TGTGCCAGCAGCGTAGCTACATCGGTGAATGAAAAACTGTTTTTT.

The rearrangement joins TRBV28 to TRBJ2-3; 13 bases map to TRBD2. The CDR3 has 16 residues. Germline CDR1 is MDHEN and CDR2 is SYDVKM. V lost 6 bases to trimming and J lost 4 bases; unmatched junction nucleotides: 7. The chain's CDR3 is CASSPTSGGAADTQYF. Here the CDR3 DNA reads TGTGCCAGCAGCCCAACTAGCGGGGGGGCGGCAGATACGCAGTATTTT. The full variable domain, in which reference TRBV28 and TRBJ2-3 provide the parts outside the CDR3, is DVKVTQSSRYLVKRTGEKVFLECVQDMDHENMFWYRQDPGLGLRLIYFSYDVKMKEKGDIPEGYSVSREKKERFSLILESASTNQTSMYLCASSPTSGGAADTQYFGPGTRLTVL.

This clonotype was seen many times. CDR3 DNA sequence: TGTGCCAGCAGTTTAGGGGCGGCGGGGGTCCACGAGACCCAGTACTTC. Translating gives CASSLGAAGVHETQYF. The chain employs TRBV28 and TRBJ2-5; 7 positions match TRBD2. J gave up 5 bases and V 2 bases, and 11 bases lay outside the gene matches. CDR1 and CDR2 (germline): MDHEN, SYDVKM. The CDR3 consists of 16 residues.

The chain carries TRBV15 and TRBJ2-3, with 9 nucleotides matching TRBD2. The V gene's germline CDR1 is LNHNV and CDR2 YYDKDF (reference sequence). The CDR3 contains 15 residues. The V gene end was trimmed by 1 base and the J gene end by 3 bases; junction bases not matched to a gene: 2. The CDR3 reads CATSRGLAVTDTQYF. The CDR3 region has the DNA TGTGCCACCAGCAGAGGACTAGCGGTGACAGATACGCAGTATTTT.

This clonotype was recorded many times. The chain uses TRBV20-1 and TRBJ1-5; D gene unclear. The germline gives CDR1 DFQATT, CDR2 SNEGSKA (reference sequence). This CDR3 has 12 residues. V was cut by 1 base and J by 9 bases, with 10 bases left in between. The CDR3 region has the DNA TGCAGTGCTAGAGGGCGTGGGAGGCCCCAGCATTTT. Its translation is CSARGRGRPQHF.

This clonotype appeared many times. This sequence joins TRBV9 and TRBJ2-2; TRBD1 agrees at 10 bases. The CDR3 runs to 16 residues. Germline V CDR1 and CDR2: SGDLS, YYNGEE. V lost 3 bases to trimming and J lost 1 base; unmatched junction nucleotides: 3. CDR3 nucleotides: TGTGCCAGCAGCGGGGGACAGGGGCAGAACACCGGGGAGCTGTTTTTT. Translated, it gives CASSGGQGQNTGELFF.

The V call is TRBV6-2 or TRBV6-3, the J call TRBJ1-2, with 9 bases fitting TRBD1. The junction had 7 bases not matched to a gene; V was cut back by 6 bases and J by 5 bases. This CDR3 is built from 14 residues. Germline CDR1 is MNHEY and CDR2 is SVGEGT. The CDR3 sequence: CASRTGGSEYGYTF. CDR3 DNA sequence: TGTGCCAGCAGGACAGGGGGGAGCGAGTATGGCTACACCTTC.

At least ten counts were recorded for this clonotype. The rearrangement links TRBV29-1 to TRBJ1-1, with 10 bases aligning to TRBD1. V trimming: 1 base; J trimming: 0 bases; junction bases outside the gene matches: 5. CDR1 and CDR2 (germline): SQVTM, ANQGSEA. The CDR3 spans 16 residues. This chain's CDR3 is CSVEGAGQGMNTEAFF. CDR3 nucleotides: TGCAGCGTTGAAGGGGCGGGACAGGGGATGAACACTGAAGCTTTCTTT.

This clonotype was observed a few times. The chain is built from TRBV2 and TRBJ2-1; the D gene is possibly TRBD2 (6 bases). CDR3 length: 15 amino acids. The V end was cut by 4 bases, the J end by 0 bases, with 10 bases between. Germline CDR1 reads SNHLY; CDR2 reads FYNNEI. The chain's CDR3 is CASSVAAFSYNEQFF. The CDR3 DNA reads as TGTGCCAGCAGTGTAGCGGCTTTCTCCTACAATGAGCAGTTCTTC.